This T cell receptor (beta chain) came from a study of T-cell memory formation after mild COVID-19. Study summary: Largely, the TCR clusters proved donor specific.

Overall study results and limits: Day 15 to 85 contracting clones showed balanced CD4/CD8; later expanders leaned CD4+. Shrinking CD4+ clones resided mostly in CM and EM, and CD8+ ones in EMRA.

This CDR3 is 11 amino acids long. V dropped 0 bases and J dropped 14 bases, with 5 bases sitting between them. CDR1 is SGHDN, CDR2 FVKESK, per germline. After 5'RACE with constant-segment primers, TCR alpha and TCR beta cDNA libraries carrying sample barcodes and UMIs were obtained. In TCRdb, the 5' RACE reads were re-called with MiXCR into one record per CDR3 protein. This sample has just under 350,000 distinct CDR3 sequences, with 10% to 15% found just once. With regard to this clonotype: Antigen specificity is unknown.

This receptor was identified in a man aged 18-30 years who had mild COVID-19 (a few samples of this study predate the infection). Cell type and time point are not known. Sequencing used PBMCs or a T cell subset sorted from them (not recorded which). The V and J genes are TRBV14 and TRBJ1-6; D is unclear. The CDR3 loop is CASSQDWSLHF. CDR3 DNA: TGTGCCAGCAGCCAAGATTGGTCCCTCCACTTT.